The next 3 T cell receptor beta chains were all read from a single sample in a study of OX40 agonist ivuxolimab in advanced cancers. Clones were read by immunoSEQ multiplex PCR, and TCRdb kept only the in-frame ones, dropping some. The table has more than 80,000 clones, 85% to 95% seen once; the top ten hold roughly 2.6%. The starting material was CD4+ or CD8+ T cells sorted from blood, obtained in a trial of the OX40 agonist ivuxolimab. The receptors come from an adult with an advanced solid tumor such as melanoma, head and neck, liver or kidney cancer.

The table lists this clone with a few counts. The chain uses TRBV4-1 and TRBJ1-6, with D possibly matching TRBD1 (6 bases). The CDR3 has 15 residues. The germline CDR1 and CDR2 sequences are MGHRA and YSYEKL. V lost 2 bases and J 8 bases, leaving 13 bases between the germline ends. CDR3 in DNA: TGCGCCAGCAGCCAAACAGGGAGGAGCGATTCACCCCTCCACTTT. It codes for CASSQTGRSDSPLHF.

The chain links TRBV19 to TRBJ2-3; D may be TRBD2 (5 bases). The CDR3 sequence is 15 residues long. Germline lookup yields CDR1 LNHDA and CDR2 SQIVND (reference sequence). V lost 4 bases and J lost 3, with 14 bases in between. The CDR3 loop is CASSKSGSVTDTQYF. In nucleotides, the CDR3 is TGTGCCAGTAGTAAGTCTGGTAGCGTGACAGATACGCAGTATTTT.

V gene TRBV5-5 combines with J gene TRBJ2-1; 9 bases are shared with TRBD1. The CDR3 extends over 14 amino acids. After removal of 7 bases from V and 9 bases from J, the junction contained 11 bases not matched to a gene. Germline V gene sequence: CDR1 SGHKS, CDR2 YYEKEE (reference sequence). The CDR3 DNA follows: TGTGCCAGCCCCCCCGGGACAGGGTACGGTGAGCAGTTCTTC. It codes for CASPPGTGYGEQFF.